The T cell receptor beta chain under discussion was sequenced for a study of blood T cell repertoires in COVID-19. Overall study: The study drew acute and convalescent COVID-19 samples from the United States, Italy and Spain. PBMCs, B-cell-depleted T cells, or T cells were the source of the cDNA or gDNA that made up the material.

Only a few counts were recorded for this clone. Methods used by the authors: Using reference gene primer amplification, nucleated cell counts were estimated. Repertoires were generated with immunoSEQ multiplex PCR, while TCRdb's copy carries only in-frame clones and drops some. V and J calls and clone size are as listed in that table; D and trimming were resolved from the DNA. Found here are 150,000 to 200,000 clones, roughly nine tenths of them singletons; the top ten hold 2.5% to 3.5%. Trimming took 2 bases from V and 0 from J; bases not matched to a gene: 9. This CDR3 has 19 residues. The V gene's germline CDR1 is LGHNA and CDR2 YNFKEQ.

Sample: peripheral blood. The chain has TRBV4-2 and TRBJ2-4; 11 positions agree with TRBD2. The TCR comes from a woman aged 30 to 39 with active or convalescent COVID-19. The CDR3 DNA reads as TGTGCCAGCAGCCAATCTACTAGCGGGAGCAAGGGAGCCAAAAACATTCAGTACTTC. It encodes CASSQSTSGSKGAKNIQYF.